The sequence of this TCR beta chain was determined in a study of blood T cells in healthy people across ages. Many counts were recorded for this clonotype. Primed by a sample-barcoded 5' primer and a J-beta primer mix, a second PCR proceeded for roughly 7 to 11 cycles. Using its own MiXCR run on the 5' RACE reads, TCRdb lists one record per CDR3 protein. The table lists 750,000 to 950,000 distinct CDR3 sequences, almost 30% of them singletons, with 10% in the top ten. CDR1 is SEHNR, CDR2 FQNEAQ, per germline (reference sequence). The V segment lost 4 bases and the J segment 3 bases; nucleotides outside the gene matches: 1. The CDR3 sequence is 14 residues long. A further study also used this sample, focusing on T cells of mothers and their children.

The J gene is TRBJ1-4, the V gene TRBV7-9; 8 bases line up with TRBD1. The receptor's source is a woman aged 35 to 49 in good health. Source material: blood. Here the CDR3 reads CASSSGGSNEKLFF. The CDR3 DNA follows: TGTGCCAGCAGCTCAGGGGGCTCTAATGAAAAACTGTTTTTT.